This TCR beta chain was found in a study of blood T cell repertoires in COVID-19. Study as a whole: Researchers got acute and convalescent COVID-19 samples from the United States, Italy and Spain. T cells, B-cell-depleted T cells, or PBMCs supplied cDNA or gDNA.

Remarks on this clone: At one boundary the junction diverges from the germline segment, which might be a read error.

This CDR3 is built from 18 residues. Germline V gene data show CDR1 as SSHAT and CDR2 as FNYEAQ (reference sequence). Original handling: Amplification from reference gene primers served as the basis for estimated nucleated cell counts. Sequencing was performed with immunoSEQ multiplex PCR; in TCRdb, only in-frame clones are kept and a portion is missing. V, J and clone size are those of that table, while D and trimming were read from the DNA. The sample lists 70,000 to 90,000 clones, roughly three quarters occurring once. The chain combines TRBV7-7 with TRBJ2-5; TRBD2 aligns across 9 bases. Sequenced sample: peripheral blood. This sequence was found in a human donor in a cohort sampled during active COVID-19. This CDR3 reads CASSLNFRGSGSLETQYF. CDR3 DNA: TGTGCTAGCAGCTTAAATTTCCGCGGTAGCGGGAGTTTAGAGACCCAGTACTTC.